The clone carrying this T cell receptor beta chain was seen more than once but under ten times. Its antigen is undetermined. The germline V and J ends were trimmed by 2 bases and 6 bases, with 11 bases remaining between them. The germline V gene has CDR1 SGHVS and CDR2 FQNEAQ. The CDR3 is 14 amino acids. The data were obtained in a study of CD8 T cells in ankylosing spondylitis. TCRdb reprocessed the 5' RACE reads with MiXCR, giving one entry per CDR3 protein. The repertoire holds about 330,000 distinct CDR3 sequences, with around 7.6% as singletons. General observations from the study: Characteristic, it appeared, of ankylosing spondylitis blood was a TCR beta motif of eight highly homologous variants.

The source material was blood, either unsorted or a sorted T cell fraction (not recorded which). This chain links TRBV7-8 with TRBJ2-1; D is perhaps TRBD1 or TRBD2 (5 bases each). The TCR comes from a male donor with ankylosing spondylitis. The CDR3 loop reads CASSLWGPSNEQFF. The CDR3 nucleotides read TGTGCCAGCAGCTTATGGGGACCCAGCAATGAGCAGTTCTTC.